Sequencing of this T cell receptor (beta chain) was carried out in a study of shared clonotypes between healthy human individuals. As for the study in general: Contributing individuals were a couple of females and a few males aged 18 to 49.

Donors, without exception, were Caucasian adults residing in Nashville, Tennessee. For unsorted PBMC, around 280 ng DNA per replicate equaled 32,000 or so T cell genomes. Profiled with immunoSEQ multiplex PCR; TCRdb holds only in-frame clones, not every one. Among about half a million clones, 65% to 80% were seen once, and the ten largest hold about 12%. With 2 bases removed from V and 5 bases from J, the gap between germline ends came to 13 bases. This CDR3 contains 15 residues. Germline V gene data show CDR1 as LNHDA and CDR2 as SQIVND (reference sequence). This clone showed up just a few times. Its antigen is still unknown. Findings and limits, study-wide: The sampled material consisted only of blood, and tissue repertoires are likely to differ.

The chain carries TRBV19 and TRBJ1-5; D may be TRBD1 (6 bases). The TCR sequence derives from a woman aged 35 to 49 in good health. Some clones in this sample may be carry-over from other donors' samples. Source material: PBMCs. The CDR3 nucleotides are TGTGCCAGTAGTATAAGGGGGGGTCCGGATCAGCCCCAGCATTTT. Translation: CASSIRGGPDQPQHF.